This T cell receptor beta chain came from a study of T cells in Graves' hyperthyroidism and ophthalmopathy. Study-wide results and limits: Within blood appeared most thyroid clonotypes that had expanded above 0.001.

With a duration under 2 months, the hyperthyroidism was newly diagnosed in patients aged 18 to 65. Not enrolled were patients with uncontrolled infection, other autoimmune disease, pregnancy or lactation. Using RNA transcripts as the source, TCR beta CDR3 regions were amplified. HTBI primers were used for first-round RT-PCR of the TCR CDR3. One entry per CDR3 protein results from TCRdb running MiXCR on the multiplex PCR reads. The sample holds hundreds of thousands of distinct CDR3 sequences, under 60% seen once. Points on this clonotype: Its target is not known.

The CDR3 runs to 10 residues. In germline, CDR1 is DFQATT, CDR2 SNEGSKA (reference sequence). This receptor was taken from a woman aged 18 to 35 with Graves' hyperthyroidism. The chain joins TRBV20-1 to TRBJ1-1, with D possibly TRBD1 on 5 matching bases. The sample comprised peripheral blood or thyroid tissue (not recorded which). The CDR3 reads CVGTTGGAFF. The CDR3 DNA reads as TGCGTAGGGACGACGGGGGGAGCTTTCTTT.